Listed here are 23 T cell receptor beta chains from one sample, sequenced in a study of blood T cells in healthy people across ages. A sample-barcoded 5' primer and a J-beta primer mix were used in a second PCR of roughly 7 to 11 cycles. TCRdb reprocessed the 5' RACE reads with MiXCR, giving one entry per CDR3 protein. The table includes over a million distinct CDR3 sequences, around 59% detected once. Sequencing was carried out using blood. The source is a man aged 18 to 30 in good health.

This clonotype has only a few counts. J is TRBJ1-2 and V is TRBV3-1, with D unclear. CDR1 LGHDT and CDR2 YNNKEL come from the germline V gene (reference sequence). The CDR3 length is 14 residues. Trimming cost V 3 bases and J 0 bases, with 8 bases left between them. CDR3 coding DNA: TGTGCCAGCAGCCAGGGCGGACCTAACTATGGCTACACCTTC. This translates into CASSQGGPNYGYTF.

The V gene is TRBV6-2 or TRBV6-3, the J gene TRBJ2-2; D perhaps matches TRBD2 (7 bases). Germline loops: CDR1 MNHEY, CDR2 SVGEGT. This CDR3 has 16 amino acids. Deletions cut 2 bases from V and 7 bases from J, with 17 bases between. CDR3 sequence reads: CASSYAGVGGNGELFF. The CDR3 DNA is TGTGCCAGCAGTTACGCGGGAGTGGGGGGCAACGGGGAGCTGTTTTTT.

This chain connects TRBV12-3 or TRBV12-4 to TRBJ2-5, with D possibly TRBD2 on 6 matching bases. The CDR3 length is 14 residues. Trimming left V 7 bases short and J 0 bases short, with 12 bases between. DNA of the CDR3: TGTGCCAGCAATCAGGAGGGCCACCAAGAGACCCAGTACTTC. Translated, it gives CASNQEGHQETQYF.

The CDR3 sequence is CASSLPAGAKYF. In DNA, the CDR3 is TGTGCCAGCAGCCTCCCCGCGGGGGCGAAGTACTTC. J is TRBJ2-5 and V is TRBV5-6, with D possibly being TRBD2 (7 bases). V was shortened by 4 bases and J by 12 bases, with 16 bases between the two germline ends. The CDR3 is 12 amino acids. CDR1 and CDR2 (germline): SGHDT, YYEEEE.

The V gene is TRBV5-5, the J gene TRBJ2-2, with 8 bases matching TRBD1. V shed 4 bases, J shed 6 bases, and the junction held 8 bases outside the gene matches. Germline assignment: CDR1 SGHKS and CDR2 YYEKEE (reference sequence). The CDR3 runs 15 residues. DNA for the CDR3: TGTGCCAGCAGCCCTGGACAGGGTCGGGCCGGGGAGCTGTTTTTT. It encodes CASSPGQGRAGELFF. The full variable domain, rest sourced from reference TRBV5-5 and TRBJ2-2, is DAGVTQSPTHLIKTRGQQVTLRCSPISGHKSVSWYQQVLGQGPQFIFQYYEKEERGRGNFPDRFSARQFPNYSSELNVNALLLGDSALYLCASSPGQGRAGELFFGEGSRLTVL.

The chain links TRBV12-3 or TRBV12-4 to TRBJ1-2; D unresolved. The CDR3 totals 13 residues. V gave up 6 bases and J gave up 7 bases, with 15 bases separating them. The CDR3 bases are TGTGCCAGCAGACCACGCCCAGGTAGTGGCTACACCTTC. Its translation: CASRPRPGSGYTF.

The gene calls are TRBV4-1 and TRBJ2-7; D is unresolved. Germline CDR1 MGHRA, CDR2 YSYEKL. The CDR3 has 14 residues. The germline V and J ends were trimmed by 1 base and 5 bases, with 12 bases remaining between them. The CDR3: CASSQGPIRNEQYF. CDR3 DNA: TGCGCCAGCAGCCAAGGACCCATAAGGAACGAGCAGTACTTC.

This chain links TRBV7-9 with TRBJ2-5; 8 positions agree with TRBD2. V lost 1 base to trimming and J lost 11 bases; unmatched junction nucleotides: 12. Looked up from germline, CDR1 is SEHNR and CDR2 is FQNEAQ (reference sequence). The CDR3 extends over 15 amino acids. The CDR3 DNA follows: TGTGCCAGCAGCTTAGAGCGGGTAGCGGGGAATGAGCAGTACTTC. Its protein is CASSLERVAGNEQYF.

This clonotype was detected only a few times. V usage is TRBV20-1 and J usage is TRBJ2-3; D uncertain. Trimming pared 3 bases from V and 5 bases from J, leaving 18 bases between. Germline V CDR1 and CDR2: DFQATT, SNEGSKA (reference sequence). CDR3 length: 15 amino acids. CDR3 coding DNA: TGCAGTGCTAGCCCTTCCCCTTTTATTCAAGATACGCAGTATTTT. This encodes CSASPSPFIQDTQYF.

This clonotype was detected only a few times. This chain joins TRBV4-1 and TRBJ1-2, with TRBD1 as a possible D gene (5 bases). The length of the CDR3 is 16 residues. The V end was cut by 1 base, the J end by 7 bases, with 19 bases between. CDR1 and CDR2 (germline): MGHRA, YSYEKL. CDR3 in amino acids: CASSQASVVAGSGYTF. For the CDR3, the DNA is TGCGCCAGCAGCCAAGCATCGGTTGTCGCAGGGAGTGGCTACACCTTC.

The V call is TRBV11-2, the J call TRBJ2-1; TRBD2 agrees at 9 bases. V was clipped by 8 bases and J by 4 bases; unmatched bases: 12. The CDR3 extends over 16 amino acids. CDR1 is SGHAT and CDR2 is FQNNGV in the germline V gene. The CDR3 DNA is TGTGCCAGCGGCATACCGGGACTAGCCGCTTACAATGAGCAGTTCTTC. This encodes CASGIPGLAAYNEQFF.

The chain recombines TRBV6-5 with TRBJ1-1, with no clear D. This CDR3 is built from 15 residues. Trimming shortened V by 3 bases and J by 1 base, and 12 bases separated the two germline ends. CDR1 and CDR2 (germline): MNHEY, SVGAGI. This chain's CDR3 is CASSYTSPWNTEAFF. The CDR3 DNA sequence: TGTGCCAGCAGTTATACAAGTCCGTGGAACACTGAAGCTTTCTTT.

The chain recombines TRBV25-1 with TRBJ2-5; 10 nucleotides line up with TRBD2. This CDR3 comprises 15 residues. After removal of 4 bases from V and 5 bases from J, the junction contained 7 bases not matched to a gene. Germline CDR1 and CDR2: MGHDK and SYGVNS. CDR3 coding DNA: TGTGCCAGCAGTGTCTGGACTAGCGGCGGGGAGACCCAGTACTTC. Its protein product is CASSVWTSGGETQYF. The entire variable domain, with the rest obtained from reference TRBV25-1 and TRBJ2-5, is as follows: EADIYQTPRYLVIGTGKKITLECSQTMGHDKMYWYQQDPGMELHLIHYSYGVNSTEKGDLSSESTVSRIRTEHFPLTLESARPSHTSQYLCASSVWTSGGETQYFGPGTRLLVL.

V and J are TRBV12-3 or TRBV12-4 and TRBJ2-1, with D hard to call. Trimming took 7 bases from V and 7 from J, leaving 8 bases between them. The CDR3 totals 11 residues. The CDR3 DNA is TGTGCCAGCACCCAGCGAAATGAGCAGTTCTTC. Amino acids: CASTQRNEQFF.

This clonotype was found a few times. This chain links TRBV29-1 with TRBJ2-7, with D possibly being TRBD1 (5 bases). Germline-derived CDR1 and CDR2 are SQVTM and ANQGSEA. V lost 7 bases and J lost 0, with 10 bases in between. CDR3 length equals 12 residues. The CDR3 region is CSAGAVSYEQYF. Written as DNA, the CDR3 is TGCAGCGCTGGGGCAGTCTCCTACGAGCAGTACTTC.

The V and J genes are TRBV20-1 and TRBJ2-3; D is uncertain. The length of the CDR3 is 11 residues. Germline assignment: CDR1 DFQATT and CDR2 SNEGSKA (reference sequence). The V end lost 0 bases, the J end lost 9 bases, and 7 bases lay between the germline ends. In DNA form, the CDR3 reads TGCAGTGCTAGAGACCCCCCCACGCAGTATTTT. It encodes CSARDPPTQYF.

This clonotype was observed a few times. This chain links TRBV20-1 with TRBJ1-2; a weak D match, TRBD1 (5 bases). Germline CDR1 and CDR2: DFQATT and SNEGSKA (reference sequence). Trimming took 1 base from V and 5 from J, leaving 17 bases between them. The CDR3 sequence is 15 residues long. The CDR3 bases are TGCAGTGCTAGAGCCCCAGGGTCGGGGGGATATGGCTACACCTTC. This gives the protein CSARAPGSGGYGYTF.

This clonotype appeared a few times. The rearrangement links TRBV18 to TRBJ1-6; 10 nucleotides match TRBD1. This CDR3 spans 14 amino acids. In germline, CDR1 is KGHSH, CDR2 LQKENI. V shed 5 bases and J 7 bases; nucleotides not matched to a gene: 2. CDR3 in DNA: TGTGCCAGCTCAACGACAGGGGGCAATTCACCCCTCCACTTT. Protein: CASSTTGGNSPLHF.

The chain has TRBV13 and TRBJ1-2; D perhaps matches TRBD1 (5 bases). Per germline, CDR1 PRHDT and CDR2 FYEKMQ (reference sequence). The CDR3 has 14 residues. Trimming took 3 bases from V and 5 from J, leaving 13 bases between them. In DNA form, the CDR3 reads TGTGCCAGCAGCTTCGGAGGGGCGATTTATGGCTACACCTTC. Translated, it gives CASSFGGAIYGYTF.

This chain links TRBV27 with TRBJ2-3, with unresolved D. Trimming pared 2 bases from V and 3 bases from J, leaving 12 bases between. The CDR3 extends over 15 amino acids. CDR1 is MNHEY and CDR2 is SMNVEV in the germline V gene (reference sequence). The CDR3 loop is CASSLTVEATDTQYF. The DNA of the CDR3 is TGTGCCAGCAGTTTAACGGTCGAAGCTACAGATACGCAGTATTTT.

This clonotype was picked up one time. This chain connects TRBV20-1 to TRBJ1-2; D unclear. CDR1 is DFQATT and CDR2 is SNEGSKA in the germline V gene (reference sequence). V was pared by 0 bases and J by 8 bases, with 13 bases between. CDR3 length: 13 amino acids. The chain's CDR3 is CSARDLTRSGYTF. The CDR3 DNA follows: TGCAGTGCTAGAGATTTGACCCGGTCCGGCTACACCTTC.

The V gene is TRBV24-1, the J gene TRBJ1-2; D is unresolved. Per germline, CDR1 KGHDR and CDR2 SFDVKD. The CDR3 is 13 amino acids. V gave up 7 bases and J gave up 4 bases, with 12 bases separating them. This CDR3 reads CATSPGGGYGYTF. As DNA, the CDR3 is TGTGCCACCAGCCCGGGTGGAGGCTATGGCTACACCTTC.

This chain links TRBV20-1 with TRBJ1-2; TRBD1 agrees at 8 bases. With 1 base clipped from V and 4 bases from J, the junction kept 8 bases outside the gene matches. The CDR3 has 15 residues. Germline V gives CDR1 DFQATT, CDR2 SNEGSKA (reference sequence). The CDR3 loop reads CSARVTGGGGYGYTF. CDR3 sequence (DNA): TGCAGTGCTAGAGTTACAGGGGGTGGTGGCTATGGCTACACCTTC.